Presented here are 32 T cell receptor beta chains from one specimen sequenced in a study of PD-L1 blockade in urothelial cancer. Time point noted: pretreatment peripheral blood. Using immunoSEQ multiplex PCR, the repertoire was profiled, and TCRdb retains in-frame clones only, with some absent. The sample shows approximately 39,000 clones, about 85% of them seen only once. Specimen: PBMCs, collected around atezolizumab (anti-PD-L1) treatment. Receptors originate from a man older than 75 with urothelial cancer.

CDR3 amino acids: CASSLPGLAGGSTDTQYF. CDR3 coding DNA: TGTGCCAGCAGCTTGCCGGGACTAGCGGGAGGGAGTACAGATACGCAGTATTTT. The V call is TRBV5-4, the J call TRBJ2-3; 16 positions agree with TRBD2. CDR1 SGHNT and CDR2 YYREEE come from the germline V gene (reference sequence). V shed 1 base and J 3 bases; nucleotides not matched to a gene: 5. The CDR3 runs 18 residues.

The genes are TRBV6-1 and TRBJ1-1; perhaps TRBD1 as D (5 bases). This CDR3 contains 15 residues. V was clipped by 2 bases and J by 6 bases, with 16 bases between them. Per the germline V gene, CDR1 is MNHNS and CDR2 is SASEGT. CDR3 protein: CASSEKRRDRAEAFF. In DNA form, the CDR3 reads TGTGCCAGCAGTGAAAAAAGGAGGGACCGCGCTGAAGCTTTCTTT.

The chain carries TRBV7-6 and TRBJ2-3; 11 bases map to TRBD2. CDR3 length: 20 amino acids. J lost 2 bases, V lost 2 bases, and 15 bases had no gene match. Germline V gene lookup returns CDR1 SGHVS and CDR2 FNYEAQ. DNA for the CDR3: TGTGCCAGCAGCTTAAACGGCCTAGCGGGAGGAAAAGGGGCCACAGATACGCAGTATTTT. As protein: CASSLNGLAGGKGATDTQYF.

The chain employs TRBV6-1 and TRBJ2-7; 7 nucleotides align to TRBD1. The CDR3 totals 15 residues. V lost 2 bases to trimming and J lost 7 bases; unmatched junction nucleotides: 11. Germline V CDR1 and CDR2: MNHNS, SASEGT. In DNA form, the CDR3 reads TGTGCCAGCAGTGAACAGACAGGGACGGGCGGGGAGCAGTACTTC. It translates to CASSEQTGTGGEQYF.

The gene calls are TRBV5-1 and TRBJ1-4, with 10 positions matching TRBD1. V shed 2 bases, J shed 3 bases, and the junction held 7 bases outside the gene matches. This CDR3 region has 17 residues. Germline CDR1 SGHRS, CDR2 YFSETQ. The CDR3 region has the DNA TGCGCCAGCAGCTTACGTAGGGACAGGGGTCCTAATGAAAAACTGTTTTTT. Amino acids: CASSLRRDRGPNEKLFF.

V usage is TRBV5-4 and J usage is TRBJ2-2, with TRBD2 identical over 10 bases. CDR1 is SGHNT and CDR2 is YYREEE in the germline V gene (reference sequence). The J segment lost 7 bases and the V segment lost 0 bases, leaving 3 bases of the junction unmatched. The CDR3 is 15 residues long. DNA of the CDR3: TGTGCCAGCAGCTTGGCGGGACTAGCGAGCGGGGAGCTGTTTTTT. Encoded protein: CASSLAGLASGELFF.

The chain employs TRBV7-2 and TRBJ2-5; D uncertain. V gave up 1 base and J gave up 7 bases, with 7 bases separating them. This CDR3 comprises 12 residues. Germline V gene lookup returns CDR1 SGHTA and CDR2 FQGNSA. CDR3 sequence: CASSLEYGTQYF. CDR3 DNA: TGTGCCAGCAGCTTAGAGTACGGGACCCAGTACTTC.

V usage is TRBV4-1 and J usage is TRBJ1-1, with 7 bases identical to TRBD1. CDR1 and CDR2 from the germline V gene are MGHRA and YSYEKL. The trim removed 3 bases at V and 0 bases at J, leaving 4 bases unmatched. The CDR3 loop spans 15 amino acids. CDR3 region: CASSHADRMNTEAFF. The CDR3 nucleotides read TGCGCCAGCAGCCACGCGGACAGGATGAACACTGAAGCTTTCTTT.

The genes are TRBV7-6 and TRBJ1-5, with unresolved D. The CDR3 extends over 14 amino acids. Germline V gives CDR1 SGHVS, CDR2 FNYEAQ. V gave up 4 bases and J gave up 1 base, with 8 bases separating them. CDR3 residues: CASSSTASNQPQHF. CDR3 sequence (DNA): TGTGCCAGCAGCTCGACTGCGAGCAATCAGCCCCAGCATTTT.

The rearrangement uses TRBV27 and TRBJ2-1; a possible D gene is TRBD2 (5 bases). The CDR3 length is 11 residues. V was cut by 2 bases and J by 13 bases, with 9 bases left in between. Germline V CDR1 and CDR2: MNHEY, SMNVEV (reference sequence). In DNA, the CDR3 is TGTGCCAGCAGTTTAGGGAGCCACCAGTTCTTC. As protein: CASSLGSHQFF.

The chain carries TRBV11-2 and TRBJ2-7; TRBD2 matches at 8 bases. After removal of 4 bases from V and 3 bases from J, the junction contained 14 bases not matched to a gene. The CDR3 has 17 residues. Germline-derived CDR1 and CDR2 are SGHAT and FQNNGV. The CDR3 protein is CASSSRTSFDYHYEQYF. The CDR3 bases are TGTGCCAGCAGCTCACGGACTAGCTTCGACTACCACTACGAGCAGTACTTC. The whole variable domain, remainder taken from reference TRBV11-2 and TRBJ2-7, is EAGVAQSPRYKIIEKRQSVAFWCNPISGHATLYWYQQILGQGPKLLIQFQNNGVVDDSQLPKDRFSAERLKGVDSTLKIQPAKLEDSAVYLCASSSRTSFDYHYEQYFGPGTRLTVT.

This chain connects TRBV5-1 to TRBJ2-5; 9 bases fit TRBD2. CDR1 is SGHRS, CDR2 YFSETQ, per germline. V dropped 0 bases and J dropped 5; count of bases not matched to a gene: 11. CDR3 length: 17 amino acids. DNA of the CDR3: TGCGCCAGCAGCTTGGGCCCCGCGGGAGCGGGAGGCGAGACCCAGTACTTC. Residues: CASSLGPAGAGGETQYF.

V gene TRBV11-2 combines with J gene TRBJ2-5; D possibly corresponds to TRBD1 (5 bases). The germline V and J ends were trimmed by 2 bases and 4 bases, with 8 bases remaining between them. The CDR3 covers 13 residues. Germline CDR1 is SGHAT and CDR2 is FQNNGV. The chain's CDR3 is CASSLQGLETQYF. Written as DNA, the CDR3 is TGTGCCAGCAGCTTACAGGGTTTAGAGACCCAGTACTTC.

The V call is TRBV5-4, the J call TRBJ2-1, with 7 bases matching TRBD2. The CDR3 is 14 amino acids. Looked up from germline, CDR1 is SGHNT and CDR2 is YYREEE (reference sequence). The V gene end was trimmed by 7 bases and the J gene end by 9 bases; junction bases not matched to a gene: 13. The CDR3 reads CASGSRTGGGEQFF. CDR3 DNA sequence: TGTGCCAGCGGATCCCGTACGGGAGGAGGTGAGCAGTTCTTC.

The rearrangement links TRBV18 to TRBJ1-1; TRBD1 agrees at 7 bases. The trim removed 6 bases at V and 4 bases at J, leaving 8 bases unmatched. Germline values: CDR1 KGHSH, CDR2 LQKENI. The CDR3 spans 14 residues. CDR3 amino acids: CASSLGQETTEAFF. In DNA form, the CDR3 reads TGTGCCAGCTCCCTTGGACAGGAAACCACTGAAGCTTTCTTT. The whole variable domain, filled in from reference TRBV18 and TRBJ1-1, reads NAGVMQNPRHLVRRRGQEARLRCSPMKGHSHVYWYRQLPEEGLKFMVYLQKENIIDESGMPKERFSAEFPKEGPSILRIQQVVRGDSAAYFCASSLGQETTEAFFGQGTRLTVV.

J is TRBJ1-1 and V is TRBV15; 9 positions agree with TRBD1. CDR3 length equals 15 residues. CDR1 LNHNV and CDR2 YYDKDF come from the germline V gene (reference sequence). J lost 6 bases, V lost 5 bases, and 10 bases had no gene match. DNA for the CDR3: TGTGCCACCAGCTCGCCGGGACAGGGAAGGGCTGAAGCTTTCTTT. Its protein is CATSSPGQGRAEAFF.

V and J are TRBV6-5 and TRBJ1-5; D unclear. Germline CDR1 MNHEY, CDR2 SVGAGI. CDR3 size: 14 residues. V was clipped by 10 bases and J by 0 bases, with 13 bases between them. The CDR3 DNA sequence: TGTGCCACTAAGGAGTCTTATAGCAATCAGCCCCAGCATTTT. It translates to CATKESYSNQPQHF.

CDR3 region: CASTSGTADTGELFF. CDR3 nucleotide sequence: TGTGCCAGCACCTCCGGGACAGCGGACACCGGGGAGCTGTTTTTT. J is TRBJ2-2 and V is TRBV9; 7 bases line up with TRBD1. The CDR3 is 15 amino acids. Losses at the gene ends were 6 bases for V and 3 bases for J; bases not matched to a gene: 8. Germline assignment: CDR1 SGDLS and CDR2 YYNGEE.

The chain uses TRBV6-7 and TRBJ1-5; D may be TRBD1 (6 bases). Being an ORF, TRBV6-7 has a function that is uncertain. The V and J ends lost 0 bases and 6 bases respectively, with 15 bases between them. The CDR3 has 16 amino acids. The DNA of the CDR3 is TGTGCCAGCAGTTACTCCGGGGGGCAAGGTGTTCAGCCCCAGCATTTT. This codes for CASSYSGGQGVQPQHF.

V usage is TRBV6-5 and J usage is TRBJ1-2; no clear D. CDR1 and CDR2 from the germline V gene are MNHEY and SVGAGI. The CDR3 is 15 residues long. The V end lost 8 bases, the J end lost 2 bases, and 18 bases lay between the germline ends. CDR3 bases: TGTGCCAGCCTGTCGGCGGCCTTAGAAAACTATGGCTACACCTTC. It is translated as CASLSAALENYGYTF.

The genes are TRBV12-5 and TRBJ2-2, with 12 bases lining up with TRBD1. The CDR3 has 15 residues. Germline lookup yields CDR1 LGHNT and CDR2 FRNRAP. V shed 5 bases and J 6 bases; nucleotides not matched to a gene: 4. The CDR3 region has the DNA TGTGCTAGTGGTCGGGGACAGGGGGCGTCCGGGGAGCTGTTTTTT. Its protein product is CASGRGQGASGELFF.

The CDR3 coding sequence is TGTGCCTGGAGTGTGCCGAGGACTAGCGGGCTTCGCAGGGATGAGCAGTTCTTC. Amino acid sequence: CAWSVPRTSGLRRDEQFF. The gene calls are TRBV30 and TRBJ2-1; 11 nucleotides match TRBD2. Germline V gene lookup returns CDR1 GTSNPN and CDR2 SVGIG (reference sequence). CDR3 length: 18 residues. With 0 bases clipped from V and 8 bases from J, the junction kept 15 bases outside the gene matches.

This chain joins TRBV2 and TRBJ1-2, with D unresolved. This CDR3 spans 12 amino acids. Germline V gene lookup returns CDR1 SNHLY and CDR2 FYNNEI. Trimming pared 3 bases from V and 4 bases from J, leaving 6 bases between. Written as DNA, the CDR3 is TGTGCCAGCAGTGAGTACAGCTATGGCTACACCTTC. Protein product: CASSEYSYGYTF.

This clone showed up just a few times. The chain links TRBV5-1 to TRBJ1-1; D is unresolved. CDR1 is SGHRS and CDR2 is YFSETQ in the germline V gene. Trimming pared 0 bases from V and 0 bases from J, leaving 9 bases between. This CDR3 has 15 residues. The chain's CDR3 is CASSLDGDMNTEAFF. The DNA for the CDR3 is TGCGCCAGCAGCTTGGACGGTGACATGAACACTGAAGCTTTCTTT.

This chain joins TRBV7-2 and TRBJ2-2; TRBD1 might be the D (6 bases). CDR1 is SGHTA, CDR2 FQGNSA, per germline. This CDR3 contains 14 residues. V lost 5 bases and J 4 bases, leaving 11 bases between the germline ends. For the CDR3, the DNA is TGTGCCAGCAGCCAGGACAGAGTCACCGGGGAGCTGTTTTTT. It translates to CASSQDRVTGELFF.

This clone appeared a few times. The chain recombines TRBV30 with TRBJ1-1, with TRBD1 as a possible D gene (6 bases). V lost 4 bases, J lost 1 base, and 13 bases lay in between. The CDR3 extends over 14 amino acids. Germline V gene data show CDR1 as GTSNPN and CDR2 as SVGIG (reference sequence). The CDR3 loop reads CAWKHGQTNTEAFF. The CDR3 DNA follows: TGTGCCTGGAAACACGGACAGACGAACACTGAAGCTTTCTTT.

The chain combines TRBV11-3 with TRBJ2-7; 9 nucleotides match TRBD2. With V trimmed by 5 bases and J by 6 bases, 11 bases remained unmatched. The CDR3 is made up of 15 amino acids. CDR1 and CDR2 (germline): SGHNT, YENEEA. The CDR3 nucleotides read TGTGCCAGCAGCGTGGGCCTAGCGGGAAGGGGCGAGCAGTACTTC. Translated, it gives CASSVGLAGRGEQYF.

The chain has TRBV6-5 and TRBJ1-2, with D uncertain. This CDR3 contains 14 residues. Trimming removed 0 bases at V and 4 bases at J, with 9 bases between. CDR1 is MNHEY and CDR2 is SVGAGI in the germline V gene. Written as DNA, the CDR3 is TGTGCCAGCAGTTACTCAAAACTGGTCTATGGCTACACCTTC. This translates into CASSYSKLVYGYTF.

The chain is built from TRBV30 and TRBJ1-5, with D hard to call. This CDR3 contains 16 residues. CDR1 and CDR2 (germline): GTSNPN, SVGIG (reference sequence). Trimming removed 2 bases at V and 0 bases at J, with 14 bases between. The CDR3 sequence is CAWSRKELNSNQPQHF. For the CDR3, the DNA is TGTGCCTGGAGTAGAAAGGAACTAAATAGCAATCAGCCCCAGCATTTT.

The chain is built from TRBV10-2 and TRBJ2-7, with a possible D match to TRBD1 (6 bases). The CDR3 is made up of 14 amino acids. From germline, CDR1 is WSHSY and CDR2 SAAADI. Trimming pared 7 bases from V and 6 bases from J, leaving 19 bases between. The CDR3 sequence is CASTFTDRQGEQYF. CDR3 nucleotides: TGCGCCAGCACCTTCACAGACAGGCAAGGCGAGCAGTACTTC.

The rearrangement joins TRBV27 to TRBJ2-6; TRBD2 is a possible D gene (5 bases). The CDR3 sequence is 18 residues long. V was shortened by 5 bases and J by 0 bases, with 17 bases between the two germline ends. Germline assignment: CDR1 MNHEY and CDR2 SMNVEV (reference sequence). The CDR3 sequence is CASSGRGKSFSGANVLTF. CDR3 coding DNA: TGTGCCAGCAGTGGTCGGGGAAAATCCTTCTCTGGGGCCAACGTCCTGACTTTC.

This chain uses TRBV7-2 with TRBJ2-6; D might be TRBD1 (5 bases). V lost 4 bases and J lost 2, with 9 bases in between. CDR3 length: 15 residues. The germline CDR1 and CDR2 sequences are SGHTA and FQGNSA. CDR3 DNA: TGTGCCAGCAGCTCCCGACAGACTGGGGCCAACGTCCTGACTTTC. Translating it yields CASSSRQTGANVLTF.